A single sample gave rise to the 21 T cell receptor beta chains below, sequenced in a study of breast tumors, draining lymph nodes, adjacent tissues. TCRdb re-called the multiplex PCR reads with MiXCR, one entry per CDR3 protein. The sample carries around 110,000 distinct CDR3 sequences, about 31% recorded once. Samples came from axillary lymph nodes draining the breast cancer. The sample comprised axillary lymph node tissue. These receptor sequences come from a female donor with breast cancer. Some clones in this sample may be carry-over from other donors' samples.

V usage is TRBV6-1 and J usage is TRBJ1-1; possible D gene TRBD1, 5 bases. This CDR3 spans 12 amino acids. The germline V gene encodes CDR1 MNHNS and CDR2 SASEGT. V dropped 8 bases and J dropped 4 bases, with 11 bases sitting between them. Here the CDR3 reads CASFRVGTEAFF. The CDR3 DNA reads as TGTGCCAGCTTCAGGGTGGGCACTGAAGCTTTCTTT.

This clonotype was observed many times. V gene TRBV5-6 combines with J gene TRBJ2-1; the match to TRBD2 covers 10 bases. This CDR3 has 16 amino acids. CDR1 SGHDT and CDR2 YYEEEE come from the germline V gene. V gave up 3 bases and J gave up 3 bases; unmatched junction bases: 6. CDR3 sequence: CASSSLAGAVYNEQFF. The CDR3 coding sequence is TGTGCCAGCAGCTCTCTAGCGGGAGCGGTCTACAATGAGCAGTTCTTC.

CDR3 in amino acids: CASGPSSGWSDTQYF. In nucleotides, the CDR3 is TGTGCCAGCGGGCCTAGTAGCGGGTGGTCAGATACGCAGTATTTT. The chain links TRBV9 to TRBJ2-3, with TRBD2 identical over 7 bases. Unmatched junction bases numbered 12, after V lost 7 bases and J lost 4 bases. The CDR3 contains 15 residues. Germline CDR1 SGDLS, CDR2 YYNGEE.

Regarding this clonotype: The CDR3 end shows no conserved phenylalanine or tryptophan, and so a read error is likely. The chain employs TRBV20-1 and TRBJ1-6, with 7 bases matching TRBD1. The V gene's germline CDR1 is DFQATT and CDR2 SNEGSKA (reference sequence). The CDR3 covers 15 residues. V lost 0 bases, J lost 9 bases, and 8 bases stayed unmatched. The CDR3 here is CSARESRGSISPLHC. DNA of the CDR3: TGCAGTGCTAGAGAGAGCAGGGGGAGTATTTCACCCCTCCACTGT.

This clonotype was counted at least ten times. This sequence may be a read error, since a much larger clone differs from it by one base. The chain has TRBV14 and TRBJ2-5; tentatively, D is TRBD1 or TRBD2 (6 bases each). The CDR3 is 15 residues long. Germline CDR1 reads SGHDN; CDR2 reads FVKESK. The CDR3 nucleotides are TGTGCCAGCAGCCAAAGTAGGAGGGGACAAGAGACCCCGTACTTC. It codes for CASSQSRRGQETPYF.

On this clonotype itself: In this CDR3 the conserved last residue, phenylalanine or tryptophan, is missing, so a read error is likely. The V call is TRBV14, the J call TRBJ2-7, with D unresolved. The CDR3 has 13 residues. The V gene's germline CDR1 is SGHDN and CDR2 FVKESK. The CDR3 DNA follows: TGTGCCGGCAGCTTAGCACTTCTCTACGAGCAGTACTCC. Translated: CAGSLALLYEQYS.

The DNA for the CDR3 is TGCGCCAGCAGTGAAATGATAACTAGCGGGGGGGCCTACAATGAGCAGTTCTTC. This gives the protein CASSEMITSGGAYNEQFF. The chain recombines TRBV10-1 with TRBJ2-1, with 13 bases matching TRBD2. Losses at the gene ends were 3 bases for V and 2 bases for J; bases not matched to a gene: 7. The CDR3 length is 18 residues. Germline assignment: CDR1 WNHNN and CDR2 SYGVQD (reference sequence).

This clonotype was counted ten times or more. This chain uses TRBV10-3 with TRBJ2-7; D unclear. The CDR3 has 13 amino acids. V lost 4 bases, J lost 6 bases, and 13 bases lay in between. Germline CDR1 ENHRY, CDR2 SYGVKD. The CDR3 is CAISVSGPGEQYF. As DNA, the CDR3 is TGTGCCATCAGTGTTTCAGGACCGGGCGAGCAGTACTTC.

This clonotype was found once. V gene TRBV25-1 combines with J gene TRBJ1-4; 8 bases map to TRBD1. Germline V CDR1 and CDR2: MGHDK, SYGVNS. The CDR3 is 16 residues long. CDR3 coding DNA: TGTGCTAGAGATCTCGGGTGGACAGGGCAGCTTGAAAAACTGTTTTTT. Residues: CARDLGWTGQLEKLFF.

Ten or more counts support this clonotype. CDR3 bases: TGTGCCAGCAGTGATAGTGTCGCCTCGTTGAGCTACACCTTC. It specifies CASSDSVASLSYTF. The chain carries TRBV25-1 and TRBJ1-2; D is unresolved. Between the trimmed V and J ends, which lost 3 bases and 9 bases, there was a span of 17 bases. The CDR3 loop spans 14 amino acids. Germline V gene lookup returns CDR1 MGHDK and CDR2 SYGVNS.

The chain uses TRBV6-5 and TRBJ1-1; TRBD1 agrees at 9 bases. The CDR3 runs to 13 residues. With 7 bases clipped from V and 5 bases from J, the junction kept 5 bases outside the gene matches. The V gene's germline CDR1 is MNHEY and CDR2 SVGAGI. This CDR3 reads CASTRDRVTEAFF. The CDR3 DNA reads as TGTGCCAGCACACGGGACAGGGTGACTGAAGCTTTCTTT.

This clonotype was seen ten or more times. This chain joins TRBV10-1 and TRBJ2-7, with D possibly TRBD1 on 6 matching bases. CDR1 WNHNN and CDR2 SYGVQD come from the germline V gene (reference sequence). This CDR3 region has 14 residues. The V and J ends lost 8 bases and 0 bases respectively, with 14 bases between them. CDR3 protein: CASWDRDNSYEQYF. For the CDR3, the DNA is TGCGCCAGCTGGGACCGGGACAACTCCTACGAGCAGTACTTC.

Many counts were recorded for this clonotype. The CDR3 nucleotides read TGTGCCATCAGTGAGAACAGGCCGGGGTCCCTAGCCAAAAACATTCAGTACTTC. Residues: CAISENRPGSLAKNIQYF. The chain carries TRBV10-3 and TRBJ2-4, with D possibly being TRBD1 or TRBD2 (5 bases each). V was clipped by 2 bases and J by 0 bases, with 17 bases between them. This CDR3 is built from 18 residues. CDR1 is ENHRY, CDR2 SYGVKD, per germline.

About this clonotype: A read error may produce the germline difference seen at one junction end. The gene calls are TRBV20-1 and TRBJ2-7, with TRBD2 matching over 7 bases. CDR1 is DFQATT and CDR2 is SNEGSKA in the germline V gene (reference sequence). This CDR3 region has 14 residues. The chain's CDR3 is CSAAYQRGAYERYF. The CDR3 DNA follows: TGCAGTGCTGCCTATCAGCGGGGTGCCTACGAGCGGTACTTC.

About this clonotype itself: One junction end does not reproduce the germline sequence, and a read error may be involved. This chain connects TRBV5-1 to TRBJ1-1; D gene uncertain. CDR1 is SGHRS, CDR2 YFSETQ, per germline. The CDR3 covers 14 residues. CDR3: CASSLHGTDTEALF. The DNA of the CDR3 is TGCGCCAGCAGCTTGCACGGCACCGACACTGAAGCTCTCTTT. Drawing the rest from reference TRBV5-1 and TRBJ1-1, the complete variable domain is KAGVTQTPRYLIKTRGQQVTLSCSPISGHRSVSWYQQTPGQGLQFLFEYFSETQRNKGNFPGRFSGRQFSNSRSEMNVSTLELGDSALYLCASSLHGTDTEALFGQGTRLTVV.

This clonotype was detected ten times or more. Compared with germline, one end of the junction differs, possibly owing to a read error. This sequence joins TRBV9 and TRBJ2-5; 8 bases are shared with TRBD1. The CDR3 sequence is 14 residues long. Germline CDR1 and CDR2: SGDLS and YYNGEE. For the CDR3, the DNA is TGTGCCAGCAGCGTAGGGACAGGGAAAGAGACCCAGTCCTTC. Amino acid sequence: CASSVGTGKETQSF.

This clonotype has at least ten counts. The chain carries TRBV12-5 and TRBJ2-4, with TRBD1 identical over 10 bases. Germline assignment: CDR1 LGHNT and CDR2 FRNRAP. Losses at the gene ends were 1 base for V and 5 bases for J; bases not matched to a gene: 2. The CDR3 length is 15 residues. CDR3 coding DNA: TGTGCTAGTGGTTTGGGACAGGGGGCGCAAAACATTCAGTACTTC. Amino acids: CASGLGQGAQNIQYF.

This clonotype was counted at least ten times. V and J are TRBV6-5 and TRBJ2-2; D may match TRBD1 or TRBD2 (7 bases each). The CDR3 extends over 17 amino acids. CDR1 MNHEY and CDR2 SVGAGI come from the germline V gene. Trimming shortened V by 2 bases and J by 1 base, and 14 bases separated the two germline ends. CDR3 nucleotides: TGTGCCAGCAGTTACGCCGACAGGGAGGGGAACACCGGGGAGCTGTTTTTT. Translation: CASSYADREGNTGELFF.

Of note for this clonotype: The junction departs from the called germline gene at one end, perhaps through a read error. The chain employs TRBV9 and TRBJ2-3; D not certain. This CDR3 is built from 15 residues. CDR1 SGDLS and CDR2 YYNGEE come from the germline V gene. CDR3 sequence reads: CASSVERSELDAQYF. The CDR3 coding sequence is TGCGCCAGCAGCGTAGAACGTTCGGAGCTAGATGCGCAGTATTTT.

This clonotype was seen repeatedly, ten times or more. The chain employs TRBV10-2 and TRBJ2-1; the D gene is possibly TRBD1 (5 bases). Looked up from germline, CDR1 is WSHSY and CDR2 is SAAADI. CDR3 size: 15 residues. Trimming shortened V by 8 bases and J by 6 bases, and 20 bases separated the two germline ends. The CDR3 spells CASEGVVSFGNEQFF. CDR3 coding DNA: TGCGCCAGCGAAGGGGTAGTCAGTTTCGGCAATGAGCAGTTCTTC.

This clonotype was seen repeatedly, ten times or more. Being one base from a much bigger clone, this may be a read error. V usage is TRBV20-1 and J usage is TRBJ2-6; maybe TRBD1 (5 bases). This CDR3 has 14 residues. The germline CDR1 and CDR2 sequences are DFQATT and SNEGSKA (reference sequence). Here the CDR3 DNA reads TGCAGTGCTAGATCCAGGTCTGGGGCCACCGTCCTGACTTTC. Amino acid sequence: CSARSRSGATVLTF.